A selection of T cell receptor beta chains follows, all from one sample in a study of OX40 agonist ivuxolimab in advanced cancers. The method was immunoSEQ multiplex PCR; TCRdb's version includes in-frame clones alone and lacks a portion of them. The repertoire holds tens of thousands of clones, with 80% to 95% as singletons. The sample was CD4+ or CD8+ T cells sorted from blood, taken in a trial of the OX40 agonist ivuxolimab. The origin of the receptors is an adult with an advanced solid tumor such as melanoma, head and neck, liver or kidney cancer. The CDR3 runs from the conserved cysteine through the conserved F or W. Fields, in order: J gene, V gene, CDR3 protein.

TRBJ2-3 TRBV10-3 CAISDPKEDSTDTQYF
TRBJ2-1 TRBV5-1 CASSGSSGSGNEQFF
TRBJ1-2 TRBV28 CASTPRQAGGYTF
TRBJ1-1 TRBV29-1 CSVERATGDTEAFF
TRBJ2-5 TRBV28 CASSLSLQGEETQYF
TRBJ1-5 TRBV6-5 CASGSDNQPQHF
TRBJ1-1 TRBV5-4 CASSPGAYQMNTEAFF
TRBJ1-2 TRBV6-6 CASSYSGSYGYTF
TRBJ2-3 TRBV5-1 CASSYDITGVRADTQYF
TRBJ2-3 TRBV27 CASSPLGAGRTDTQYF
TRBJ2-6 TRBV28 CASSSTGTGANVLTF
TRBJ2-7 TRBV11-2 CASSLNADSSYEQYF
TRBJ2-1 TRBV7-2 CASSLLGIYNEQFF
TRBJ1-2 TRBV7-9 CASSLTETAYGYTF
TRBJ2-1 TRBV5-1 CASSLEAADNEQFF
TRBJ1-1 TRBV6-5 CATKGFASKTEAFF
TRBJ2-7 TRBV7-8 CASSSGQTPYEQYF
. TRBV6-5 CASSYLKGWAYEQYF
TRBJ2-2 TRBV4-1 CASSPGGSTGELFF
TRBJ2-1 TRBV5-1 CASSIQGQSSYNEQFF
TRBJ2-3 TRBV5-5 CASSLGGAEGFDTQYF
TRBJ1-4 TRBV7-9 CASSLGDTRREKLFF
TRBJ2-3 TRBV10-3 CAISERASGRGDTQYF
TRBJ2-5 TRBV11-2 CASSTRTGGVWETQYF
. TRBV5-1 CASSLGGDSYEQYF
TRBJ2-7 TRBV28 CASSSAGGGLYEQYF
TRBJ2-5 TRBV5-1 CASSLAGTSGETQYF
TRBJ2-3 TRBV29-1 CSVGRGTDTQYF
TRBJ2-5 TRBV7-9 CASSSRAETQYF